This T cell receptor beta chain was recorded in a study of T cell responses to AZD1222 COVID-19 vaccine. Sequenced by immunoSEQ multiplex PCR; TCRdb stores in-frame clones only, minus some. Seen here are around 220,000 clones, around 94% observed once, and the top ten hold around 1.7%. A single count supports this clone. This CDR3 region has 19 residues. Germline V lookup: CDR1 LGHDT, CDR2 YNNKEL (reference sequence). The V and J ends lost 6 bases and 0 bases, in that order; junction bases with no gene match: 17. The rearrangement links TRBV3-1 (or the pseudogene TRBV3-2) to TRBJ2-7; TRBD2 matches at 10 bases. This clonotype was obtained from an adult who received the MenACWY meningococcal vaccine as a control. The starting material was peripheral blood, obtained 28 days after the second dose of the MenACWY control vaccine. CDR3 bases: TGTGCCAGCAGACCCGACCGCCCGGCTAGCGGGGGCATCTCCTACGAGCAGTACTTC. Translated: CASRPDRPASGGISYEQYF.